Presented here are 20 T cell receptor beta chains from one specimen sequenced in a study of Ad26.COV2.S vaccination and SARS-CoV-2 variants. This sample's treatment: around 19 received Ad26.COV2.S at low or high dose, single or two shots; about 5 received placebo; per-sample allocation not given. Sampling happened 63 days after the first vaccine or placebo injection. Only in-frame clones appear in the TCRdb table, and some are missing; sequencing was by immunoSEQ multiplex PCR. The sample includes about 440,000 clones, about 90% of them seen just once. This material consisted of peripheral blood, taken in a trial of Ad26.COV2.S vaccine versus placebo. These TCRs come from a person aged 18-65 years who received the Ad26.COV2.S COVID-19 vaccine or a placebo.

The CDR3 nucleotides read TGCGCCAGCAGTCATACCCGGGACAGGGGCCCAGGGGGTTCACCCCTCCACTTT. It is translated as CASSHTRDRGPGGSPLHF. The V call is TRBV23-1, the J call TRBJ1-6, with 10 bases identical to TRBD1. TRBV23-1 qualifies as an ORF whose function is uncertain. The CDR3 is 18 amino acids. Losses at the gene ends were 3 bases for V and 9 bases for J; bases not matched to a gene: 14.

This sequence joins TRBV7-3 and TRBJ2-1; D call uncertain. Deletions cut 1 base from V and 9 bases from J, with 10 bases between. Germline CDR1 SGHTA, CDR2 FQGTGA. This CDR3 spans 13 amino acids. CDR3 loop: CASSLSGSSEQFF. In DNA, the CDR3 is TGTGCCAGCAGCTTAAGCGGTTCCTCTGAGCAGTTCTTC.

CDR3 DNA sequence: TGTGCCAGCAGTTACGGGGGGGACTCCTACGAGCAGTACTTC. Translated: CASSYGGDSYEQYF. This chain connects TRBV6-2 or TRBV6-3 to TRBJ2-7, with 7 bases that match TRBD2. Germline CDR1 is MNHEY and CDR2 is SVGEGT. Losses at the gene ends were 2 bases for V and 0 bases for J; bases not matched to a gene: 1. This CDR3 has 14 residues.

The rearrangement links TRBV11-3 to TRBJ2-1; D might be TRBD2 (5 bases). This CDR3 has 15 amino acids. V lost 0 bases to trimming and J lost 10 bases, with 16 bases between them. Germline values: CDR1 SGHNT, CDR2 YENEEA. CDR3 nucleotide sequence: TGTGCCAGCAGCTTAGATCGAGGGCCGTCGGAAGAGCAGTTCTTC. Translated: CASSLDRGPSEEQFF.

The chain joins TRBV25-1 to TRBJ1-1; D is undetermined. Looked up from germline, CDR1 is MGHDK and CDR2 is SYGVNS. V dropped 2 bases and J dropped 7 bases, with 8 bases sitting between them. CDR3 length equals 12 residues. The CDR3 region is CASSEGRYEAFF. The CDR3 coding sequence is TGTGCCAGCAGTGAAGGGAGGTATGAAGCTTTCTTT.

This clone was picked up one time. The chain joins TRBV10-3 to TRBJ2-2; D possibly corresponds to TRBD2 (6 bases). Germline V gives CDR1 ENHRY, CDR2 SYGVKD. The CDR3 totals 16 residues. V was pared by 2 bases and J by 3 bases, with 13 bases between. The CDR3: CAISETRRLDTGELFF. The CDR3 DNA sequence: TGTGCCATCAGTGAGACCAGGCGACTAGACACCGGGGAGCTGTTTTTT.

The gene calls are TRBV4-1 and TRBJ2-3; D is tentatively TRBD1 or TRBD2 (5 bases each). Germline V CDR1 and CDR2: MGHRA, YSYEKL. V shed 0 bases and J shed 1 base, with 8 bases lying between them. CDR3 size: 15 residues. The CDR3 region has the DNA TGCGCCAGCAGCCAAGACGGGGCTGGCACAGATACGCAGTATTTT. Translating gives CASSQDGAGTDTQYF.

The chain recombines TRBV7-9 with TRBJ1-6; 9 bases are shared with TRBD1. The trim removed 5 bases at V and 9 bases at J, leaving 5 bases unmatched. The CDR3 covers 14 residues. Germline V gene lookup returns CDR1 SEHNR and CDR2 FQNEAQ (reference sequence). DNA for the CDR3: TGTGCCAGCAGCCAGGACAGGGGTGGTTCACCCCTCCACTTT. Amino acids: CASSQDRGGSPLHF.

V is TRBV19 and J is TRBJ2-1; 8 nucleotides match TRBD2. This CDR3 has 15 residues. In germline, CDR1 is LNHDA, CDR2 SQIVND (reference sequence). Trimming cost V 4 bases and J 3 bases; bases outside gene matches: 5. The chain's CDR3 is CASSKAGGDYNEQFF. CDR3 coding DNA: TGTGCCAGTAGTAAGGCGGGAGGAGACTACAATGAGCAGTTCTTC.

The V and J genes are TRBV5-5 and TRBJ2-2; D unresolved. V lost 1 base and J 1 base, leaving 11 bases between the germline ends. CDR1 SGHKS and CDR2 YYEKEE come from the germline V gene (reference sequence). The CDR3 covers 16 residues. DNA of the CDR3: TGTGCCAGCAGCTTGACGCCGAGCCGGAACACCGGGGAGCTGTTTTTT. Residues: CASSLTPSRNTGELFF. The complete variable domain, with remaining parts taken from reference TRBV5-5 and TRBJ2-2, reads DAGVTQSPTHLIKTRGQQVTLRCSPISGHKSVSWYQQVLGQGPQFIFQYYEKEERGRGNFPDRFSARQFPNYSSELNVNALLLGDSALYLCASSLTPSRNTGELFFGEGSRLTVL.

This clone was counted once. The V call is TRBV7-9, the J call TRBJ2-1, with 16 positions matching TRBD2. This CDR3 is 19 amino acids long. J gave up 7 bases and V 3 bases, and 12 bases lay outside the gene matches. Germline V gives CDR1 SEHNR, CDR2 FQNEAQ (reference sequence). CDR3 residues: CASSFTGTSGRGFRNEQFF. The DNA of the CDR3 is TGTGCCAGCAGCTTTACCGGGACTAGCGGGAGGGGGTTCAGGAATGAGCAGTTCTTC.

The chain uses TRBV7-3 and TRBJ2-2; TRBD1 agrees at 9 bases. With 5 bases clipped from V and 3 bases from J, the junction kept 4 bases outside the gene matches. Per germline, CDR1 SGHTA and CDR2 FQGTGA. The length of the CDR3 is 15 residues. The CDR3 DNA is TGTGCCAGCAGCCTACAGGGGGCCCACACCGGGGAGCTGTTTTTT. Translation gives CASSLQGAHTGELFF.

V gene TRBV7-2 combines with J gene TRBJ1-1; D gene ambiguous. Trimming left V 1 base short and J 10 bases short, with 7 bases between. CDR1 is SGHTA, CDR2 FQGNSA, per germline. The CDR3 runs to 11 residues. The CDR3 bases are TGTGCCAGCAGCTTAGTCCATCCAGCTTTCTTT. Its translation is CASSLVHPAFF.

In nucleotides, the CDR3 is TGCGCCAGCAGCCTCCCGGGACAGTACAATGAGCAGTTCTTC. Translating it yields CASSLPGQYNEQFF. V and J are TRBV5-1 and TRBJ2-1, with TRBD1 matching 7 bases. V dropped 4 bases and J dropped 4; count of bases not matched to a gene: 5. The CDR3 runs 14 residues. Germline-derived CDR1 and CDR2 are SGHRS and YFSETQ.

The chain is built from TRBV6-6 and TRBJ2-2; tentatively, D is TRBD1 (7 bases). Germline lookup yields CDR1 MNHNY and CDR2 SVGAGI (reference sequence). The CDR3 length is 14 residues. V was pared by 5 bases and J by 4 bases, with 11 bases between. CDR3 sequence (DNA): TGTGCCAGCAGTCGTCAGGGGGGCACCGGGGAGCTGTTTTTT. It is translated as CASSRQGGTGELFF.

This clone was observed many times. The V gene is TRBV20-1, the J gene TRBJ1-1; D gene uncertain. Germline lookup yields CDR1 DFQATT and CDR2 SNEGSKA (reference sequence). Trimming cost V 2 bases and J 8 bases, with 6 bases left between them. The CDR3 is 10 amino acids. CDR3 nucleotide sequence: TGCAGTGCTAGACAGCTCGAAGCTTTCTTT. Amino acid sequence: CSARQLEAFF.

The rearrangement joins TRBV6-2 or TRBV6-3 to TRBJ2-3; 8 nucleotides align to TRBD2. J gave up 6 bases and V 6 bases, and 5 bases lay outside the gene matches. CDR3 length: 13 residues. The germline gives CDR1 MNHEY, CDR2 SVGEGT. The CDR3, as DNA: TGTGCCAGCAGCCGGGGGGGTTTGGATACGCAGTATTTT. This codes for CASSRGGLDTQYF.

The chain couples TRBV29-1 to TRBJ2-2; D not resolved. Germline CDR1 is SQVTM and CDR2 is ANQGSEA. Deletions cut 6 bases from V and 3 bases from J, with 8 bases between. CDR3 length equals 12 residues. The CDR3 region has the DNA TGCAGCGTCCTGTTAGACACCGGGGAGCTGTTTTTT. It specifies CSVLLDTGELFF.

This clone appeared a few times. J is TRBJ2-7 and V is TRBV6-2 or TRBV6-3; D unclear. The CDR3 is 13 residues long. Looked up from germline, CDR1 is MNHEY and CDR2 is SVGEGT. V lost 2 bases to trimming and J lost 2 bases, with 7 bases between them. CDR3 residues: CASSYVLTYEQYF. CDR3 nucleotides: TGTGCCAGCAGTTACGTACTAACCTACGAGCAGTACTTC.

The chain recombines TRBV11-2 with TRBJ2-7; 10 bases agree with TRBD1. The V gene end was trimmed by 2 bases and the J gene end by 7 bases; junction bases not matched to a gene: 5. The CDR3 is 14 amino acids. Germline values: CDR1 SGHAT, CDR2 FQNNGV. In DNA form, the CDR3 reads TGTGCCAGCAGCTTAAGACAGGGGGCGCGTGAGCAGTACTTC. This encodes CASSLRQGAREQYF.